This T cell receptor beta chain emerged from a study of OX40 agonist ivuxolimab in advanced cancers. Overall study: Patients were given ivuxolimab, an antibody that agonizes OX40 (CD134). The study, taken as a whole, reports: No antigen was identified for the clonally expanded peripheral T cells.

V lost 4 bases to trimming and J lost 9 bases, with 22 bases between them. The germline gives CDR1 MNHEY, CDR2 SMNVEV (reference sequence). The CDR3 length is 16 residues. A note on this clone: What it recognizes is unknown.

Assay used: immunoSEQ multiplex PCR; TCRdb lists only in-frame clones, some missing. Of tens of thousands of clones detected, approximately 80% appear once; the ten largest clones hold roughly 2.2%. Excluded were patients having autoimmune disease history or systemic immunosuppression. Source: CD4+ or CD8+ T cells sorted from blood, taken in a trial of the OX40 agonist ivuxolimab. The chain couples TRBV27 to TRBJ2-1; D call uncertain. The sequence was obtained from an adult with an advanced solid tumor such as melanoma, head and neck, liver or kidney cancer. CDR3 nucleotide sequence: TGTGCCAGCAGTTACTCCGGTCTAACTACGGCCAGTGAGCAGTTCTTC. Translating gives CASSYSGLTTASEQFF.